This TCR beta chain was sequenced for a study of cytomegalovirus exposure and HLA in healthy donors. PCR primers comprised 60 Vbeta and 13 Jbeta primers. Authors' methods: A later analysis tallied about 80 million unique TCR beta chains, about 11 million of them shared. Clones were read by immunoSEQ multiplex PCR, and TCRdb kept only the in-frame ones, dropping some. The D gene and trimming were derived from the DNA, and the V and J assignments and clone size from that table. The sample has approximately 290,000 clones, roughly 80% seen once; the top ten hold about 0.3%. Trimming took 5 bases from V and 5 from J, leaving 16 bases between them. Germline values: CDR1 SGHNT, CDR2 YYREEE (reference sequence). This CDR3 has 14 residues.

The chain joins TRBV5-4 to TRBJ1-1; D might be TRBD1 (5 bases). This TCR was sampled from a girl under 10 years old in good health and CMV-seronegative. The sample consisted of PBMCs. Here the CDR3 reads CASRSDSLITEAFF. The CDR3 region has the DNA TGTGCCAGCAGAAGTGACAGCCTAATAACTGAAGCTTTCTTT.